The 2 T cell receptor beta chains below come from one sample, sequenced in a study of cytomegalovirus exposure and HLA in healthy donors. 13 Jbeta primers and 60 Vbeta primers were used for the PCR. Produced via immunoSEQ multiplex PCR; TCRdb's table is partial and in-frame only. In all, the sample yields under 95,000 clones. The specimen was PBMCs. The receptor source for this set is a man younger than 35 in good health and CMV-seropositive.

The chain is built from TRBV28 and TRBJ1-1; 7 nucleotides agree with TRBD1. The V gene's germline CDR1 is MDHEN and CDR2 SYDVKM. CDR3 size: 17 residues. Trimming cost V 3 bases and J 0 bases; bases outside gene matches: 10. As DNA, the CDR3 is TGTGCCAGCAGTTTGGGCCCGCCAGGGGGGTTGAACACTGAAGCTTTCTTT. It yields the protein CASSLGPPGGLNTEAFF.

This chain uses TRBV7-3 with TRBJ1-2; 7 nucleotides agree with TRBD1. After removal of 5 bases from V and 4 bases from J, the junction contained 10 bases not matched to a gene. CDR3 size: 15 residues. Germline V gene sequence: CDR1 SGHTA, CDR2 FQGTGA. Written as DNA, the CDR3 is TGTGCCAGCAGCGTAGACAGGGACCTTGCCTATGGCTACACCTTC. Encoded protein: CASSVDRDLAYGYTF.